These 9 T cell receptor beta chains share one sample of origin, sequenced in a study of T cell changes during pregnancy in multiple sclerosis. TCRdb's table, derived via immunoSEQ multiplex PCR, lists solely in-frame clones and lacks some. The table lists about 80,000 clones, roughly nine tenths of them singletons. The specimen comprised peripheral blood, sampled before pregnancy. These receptors came from a female donor with multiple sclerosis, enrolled in a pregnancy study.

The table lists this clone with a few counts. V is TRBV4-1 and J is TRBJ1-5, with D possibly TRBD1 on 5 matching bases. With 4 bases removed from V and 6 bases from J, the gap between germline ends came to 10 bases. Germline V gives CDR1 MGHRA, CDR2 YSYEKL. The CDR3 is made up of 13 amino acids. In DNA form, the CDR3 reads TGCGCCAGCAGCCCGGAGGGGAGTCAGCCCCAGCATTTT. This encodes CASSPEGSQPQHF.

Comment on this clone: Other DNA sequences from this sample encode an identical CDR3 as well. V is TRBV9 and J is TRBJ1-1; no definite D call. CDR1 is SGDLS, CDR2 YYNGEE, per germline. CDR3 length: 13 amino acids. With 0 bases removed from V and 3 bases from J, the gap between germline ends came to 6 bases. CDR3: CASSVGGDTEAFF. Here the CDR3 DNA reads TGTGCCAGCAGCGTAGGAGGAGACACTGAAGCTTTCTTT.

This sequence joins TRBV15 and TRBJ2-3; 10 bases are a match to TRBD2. The CDR3 loop spans 17 amino acids. After removal of 1 base from V and 6 bases from J, the junction contained 10 bases not matched to a gene. Germline V gene lookup returns CDR1 LNHNV and CDR2 YYDKDF (reference sequence). CDR3 amino acids: CATSRVSNSGGADTQYF. CDR3 in DNA: TGTGCCACCAGCAGAGTATCAAACAGCGGGGGGGCGGATACGCAGTATTTT.

The chain's CDR3 is CASRRQEGRGNEQFF. CDR3 bases: TGTGCCAGCAGACGACAGGAAGGGAGGGGCAATGAGCAGTTCTTC. The chain carries TRBV5-4 and TRBJ2-1, with D maybe TRBD2 (7 bases). Trimming took 5 bases from V and 6 from J, leaving 18 bases between them. CDR1 and CDR2 (germline): SGHNT, YYREEE (reference sequence). The CDR3 extends over 15 amino acids.

The J gene is TRBJ1-6, the V gene TRBV4-2; D gene unclear. The CDR3 runs to 14 residues. CDR1 and CDR2 (germline): LGHNA, YNFKEQ. The ends were cut back, 0 bases at V and 10 bases at J, with 10 bases in the middle. CDR3 in amino acids: CASSQEAHSSPLHF. CDR3 nucleotide sequence: TGTGCCAGCAGCCAAGAAGCCCATTCCTCACCCCTCCACTTT.

This chain uses TRBV9 with TRBJ1-1, with 10 bases identical to TRBD1. The CDR3 runs to 16 residues. CDR1 SGDLS and CDR2 YYNGEE come from the germline V gene. The junction had 12 bases not matched to a gene; V was cut back by 2 bases and J by 8 bases. CDR3 loop: CASSVSGTGALTEAFF. The CDR3 coding sequence is TGTGCCAGCAGCGTCTCCGGGACAGGGGCTTTGACGGAAGCTTTCTTT.

The chain joins TRBV10-1 to TRBJ1-6; TRBD1 matches at 11 bases. J was trimmed by 6 bases and V by 5 bases; bases with no gene match: 3. Germline V gene sequence: CDR1 WNHNN, CDR2 SYGVQD (reference sequence). The CDR3 totals 15 residues. CDR3 nucleotide sequence: TGCGCCAGCAGTCAAGGGACAGGGGGTAATTCACCCCTCCACTTT. Protein sequence: CASSQGTGGNSPLHF.

A few counts support this clone. The chain employs TRBV25-1 and TRBJ2-3, with 9 positions matching TRBD1. Germline CDR1 reads MGHDK; CDR2 reads SYGVNS. With 3 bases clipped from V and 2 bases from J, the junction kept 3 bases outside the gene matches. The CDR3 spans 15 residues. The CDR3 DNA reads TGTGCCAGCAGTGAGAGGACAGGGGTCACAGATACGCAGTATTTT. Protein: CASSERTGVTDTQYF.

The table lists this clone with a count of one. V gene TRBV10-3 combines with J gene TRBJ1-4; D is possibly TRBD1 (5 bases). CDR3 length: 12 residues. Germline CDR1 is ENHRY and CDR2 is SYGVKD. V was cut by 6 bases and J by 7 bases, with 9 bases left in between. This CDR3 is CAISSQGEKLFF. For the CDR3, the DNA is TGTGCCATCAGCAGCCAGGGTGAAAAACTGTTTTTT.